The 19 T cell receptor beta chains in this list originate from one sample, sequenced in a study of T cell clonality in common variable immunodeficiency. General study findings and limits: Fewer deletions and N-nucleotide insertions were reportedly seen in common variable immunodeficiency TCR beta sequences.

These TCRs' antigens remain unknown. Libraries were prepared by immunoSEQ multiplex PCR; TCRdb keeps only in-frame clonotypes and omits some of them. This repertoire lists approximately 18,000 clones without singletons; around 6.1% sits in the top ten. Sequenced: peripheral blood mononuclear cells. The receptors here all came from a human donor with common variable immunodeficiency.

This clone was seen more than once but under ten times. The read ends 3 residues shy of where the CDR3 ends; the end is completed using the germline J gene. The gene calls are TRBV20-1 and TRBJ2-5; the match to TRBD2 covers 11 bases. The V and J ends lost 3 bases and 1 base, in that order; junction bases with no gene match: 10. The CDR3 has 17 residues. Germline values: CDR1 DFQATT, CDR2 SNEGSKA (reference sequence). The covered CDR3 bases are TGCAGTGCTAGTCGTGGAACCGGGACTAGCGGCCAAGAGACC. Its translation is CSASRGTGTSGQET. The complete CDR3 reads CSASRGTGTSGQETQYF.

At least ten counts were recorded for this clone. The read comes to an end 3 residues before the CDR3 does, leaving the germline J gene to fill in the end. The V and J genes are TRBV19 and TRBJ2-1; TRBD2 matches 10 bases. Germline trimming cut 6 bases from V and 9 bases from J; bases unmatched to any gene: 5. This CDR3 is 13 amino acids long. CDR1 is LNHDA, CDR2 SQIVND, per germline (reference sequence). CDR3 DNA (partial): TGTGCCAGTAGACTAGCGGGAACGGGTGAG. It translates to CASRLAGTGE. The complete CDR3 sequence is CASRLAGTGEQFF.

This clone was counted many times. The DNA ends 3 residues before the CDR3 does, and the rest of the CDR3 is filled in from the germline J gene. This chain connects TRBV5-1 to TRBJ2-6; tentatively, D is TRBD1 (5 bases). CDR1 and CDR2 (germline): SGHRS, YFSETQ. The V end lost 0 bases, the J end lost 1 base, and 11 bases lay between the germline ends. The CDR3 has 17 amino acids. CDR3 amino acids: CASSLGLTGSGANVLTF. CDR3 DNA, as far as it was read: TGCGCCAGCAGCTTGGGGCTCACAGGTTCTGGGGCCAACGTC.

Ten or more counts support this clone. The chain's CDR3 is CASSLSVDEQFF. The part of the CDR3 DNA that was read is TGTGCCAGCAGCTTATCCGTAGATGAG. The genes are TRBV7-2 and TRBJ2-1; D is unclear. Coverage ceases 3 residues before the CDR3 finishes, and the germline J gene fills in the end. The CDR3 consists of 12 residues. Trimming removed 2 bases at V and 8 bases at J, with 7 bases between. In germline, CDR1 is SGHTA, CDR2 FQGNSA.

This clone appeared a few times. Read coverage stops 3 residues before the CDR3 terminus; the germline J gene supplies the remainder. The J gene is TRBJ1-2, the V gene TRBV2, with 9 bases aligning to TRBD1. This CDR3 is built from 13 residues. CDR1 and CDR2 from the germline V gene are SNHLY and FYNNEI. After removal of 11 bases from V and 3 bases from J, the junction contained 7 bases not matched to a gene. CDR3 DNA (partial): TGTGCCTCAACCGGGACAGGGTACTATGGC. Its protein is CASTGTGYYG. The full CDR3 reads CASTGTGYYGYTF.

This clone was counted a few times. The read ends 3 residues shy of where the CDR3 ends; the end is completed using the germline J gene. The rearrangement uses TRBV18 and TRBJ2-7; the D is unclear. Per the germline V gene, CDR1 is KGHSH and CDR2 is LQKENI. Trimming pared 3 bases from V and 1 base from J, leaving 10 bases between. The CDR3 is 14 amino acids. The CDR3 DNA, read in part, is TGTGCCAGCTCACCGCCGACTCCGTCCTACGAG. This translates into CASSPPTPSYE. The CDR3, in full, reads CASSPPTPSYEQYF.

Comments on this clone: The observed sequence ends 3 residues before the CDR3 terminus, with the missing tail filled in from the germline J gene. This sequence joins TRBV11-2 and TRBJ2-3; 11 positions agree with TRBD1. Germline V gene sequence: CDR1 SGHAT, CDR2 FQNNGV. The CDR3 length is 14 residues. After removal of 4 bases from V and 6 bases from J, the junction contained 3 bases not matched to a gene. The CDR3 loop is CASSSGQGGDTQYF. CDR3 DNA, as far as it was read: TGTGCCAGCAGCTCGGGACAGGGGGGGGATACG. Drawing the rest from reference TRBV11-2 and TRBJ2-3, the complete variable domain is EAGVAQSPRYKIIEKRQSVAFWCNPISGHATLYWYQQILGQGPKLLIQFQNNGVVDDSQLPKDRFSAERLKGVDSTLKIQPAKLEDSAVYLCASSSGQGGDTQYFGPGTRLTVL.

This clone was picked up many times. The sequenced fragment ends 3 residues before the CDR3 boundary, so the rest is inferred from the germline J gene. The V gene is TRBV29-1, the J gene TRBJ2-7; tentatively, D is TRBD2 (6 bases). The CDR3 contains 17 residues. The ends were cut back, 5 bases at V and 2 bases at J, with 25 bases in the middle. Per the germline V gene, CDR1 is SQVTM and CDR2 is ANQGSEA. The part of the CDR3 DNA that was read is TGCAGCGTTACGTCGGGGGAAGGACGGAAGTTCCCCTACGAG. Its translation: CSVTSGEGRKFPYE. Given in full, the CDR3 is CSVTSGEGRKFPYEQYF.

This clone has a count of ten or more. The DNA ends 3 residues before the CDR3 does, and the rest of the CDR3 is filled in from the germline J gene. The chain links TRBV19 to TRBJ2-7; 8 positions match TRBD2. CDR3 length equals 14 residues. In germline, CDR1 is LNHDA, CDR2 SQIVND (reference sequence). With V trimmed by 9 bases and J by 0 bases, 7 bases remained unmatched. CDR3 DNA, as far as it was read: TGTGCCAGCGGGGGGGACGGGGCCTCCTACGAG. Translation: CASGGDGASYE. The whole CDR3 sequence reads CASGGDGASYEQYF.

This clone was recorded many times. The read terminates 3 residues ahead of where the CDR3 ends, so the germline J gene completes it. This chain joins TRBV7-9 and TRBJ2-7; TRBD1 is a possible D gene (5 bases). The germline CDR1 and CDR2 sequences are SEHNR and FQNEAQ (reference sequence). The CDR3 is 14 amino acids. With 4 bases removed from V and 0 bases from J, the gap between germline ends came to 10 bases. CDR3 sequence reads: CASSSRQSSYEQYF. The covered CDR3 bases are TGTGCCAGCAGCTCCAGACAGAGCTCCTACGAG.

This clone was detected many times. The CDR3 end lies 3 residues beyond the end of the read and is filled in from the germline J gene. This chain connects TRBV30 to TRBJ2-7, with 7 positions matching TRBD2. V was pared by 0 bases and J by 2 bases, with 4 bases of the junction left unmatched. CDR3 length equals 14 residues. Germline V gene sequence: CDR1 GTSNPN, CDR2 SVGIG (reference sequence). The CDR3 here is CAWSVGGTTYEQYF. The part of the CDR3 DNA that was read is TGTGCCTGGAGTGTTGGGGGGACTACCTACGAG. Based on the CDR3 plus reference TRBV30 and TRBJ2-7, the full variable domain is SQTIHQWPATLVQPVGSPLSLECTVEGTSNPNLYWYRQAAGRGLQLLFYSVGIGQISSEVPQNLSASRPQDRQFILSSKKLLLSDSGFYLCAWSVGGTTYEQYFGPGTRLTVT.

Turning to this clone: The read is 3 residues too short to cover the CDR3 end, so that end is filled in from the germline J gene. The chain combines TRBV18 with TRBJ1-3; D remains ambiguous. The CDR3 has 14 residues. Germline values: CDR1 KGHSH, CDR2 LQKENI. The germline V and J ends were trimmed by 0 bases and 0 bases, with 3 bases remaining between them. CDR3 region: CASSPPHSGNTIYF. CDR3 DNA (partial): TGTGCCAGCTCACCACCTCACTCTGGAAACACC.

Remarks on this clone: Read data end 3 residues before the CDR3 end; the end is taken from the germline J gene. This chain joins TRBV7-9 and TRBJ1-2; D ambiguous. Germline values: CDR1 SEHNR, CDR2 FQNEAQ (reference sequence). Trimming took off 5 bases at V and 1 base at J, with 11 bases between the two ends. This CDR3 region has 14 residues. CDR3 residues: CASSRDTFNYGYTF. The sequenced CDR3 bases are TGTGCCAGCAGCCGAGACACCTTTAACTATGGC. Complete variable domain (other parts from reference TRBV7-9 and TRBJ1-2): DTGVSQNPRHKITKRGQNVTFRCDPISEHNRLYWYRQTLGQGPEFLTYFQNEAQLEKSRLLSDRFSAERPKGSFSTLEIQRTEQGDSAMYLCASSRDTFNYGYTFGSGTRLTVV.

With regard to this clone: The read ends 3 residues shy of where the CDR3 ends; the end is completed using the germline J gene. The genes are TRBV7-2 and TRBJ2-7, with TRBD2 matching 7 bases. CDR1 and CDR2 (germline): SGHTA, FQGNSA. The CDR3 covers 15 residues. Trimming took 1 base from V and 4 from J; bases not matched to a gene: 7. The covered CDR3 bases are TGTGCCAGCAGCTTAGGTCGGGGGGATACATACGAG. This translates into CASSLGRGDTYE. The full CDR3 reads CASSLGRGDTYEQYF.

Sample share makes this clone medium-sized. The CDR3 goes on 3 residues after the read ends, and that part is filled in from the germline J gene. The chain couples TRBV19 to TRBJ2-1, with 9 nucleotides matching TRBD2. The CDR3 is 14 residues long. The V gene's germline CDR1 is LNHDA and CDR2 SQIVND (reference sequence). V shed 3 bases and J 6 bases; nucleotides not matched to a gene: 3. The part of the CDR3 DNA that was read is TGTGCCAGTAGTATTCTAGCGGGGACCAATGAG. This codes for CASSILAGTNE. The whole CDR3 protein is CASSILAGTNEQFF.

This clone was observed a few times. The read ends 3 residues before the CDR3 terminus; that terminus is restored from the germline J gene. The chain has TRBV18 and TRBJ2-3; a weak D match, TRBD1 (6 bases). This CDR3 has 14 amino acids. Trimming stripped 6 bases from V and 4 bases from J, with 14 bases between. CDR1 is KGHSH and CDR2 is LQKENI in the germline V gene. The sequenced CDR3 bases are TGTGCCAGCTCTCTGGACAGAGCCCCAGATACG. Amino acids: CASSLDRAPDT. The whole CDR3 reads CASSLDRAPDTQYF.

A note on this clone: The read ends 3 residues before the CDR3 terminus; that terminus is restored from the germline J gene. The chain combines TRBV7-9 with TRBJ2-5; possible D gene TRBD2, 6 bases. CDR1 is SEHNR, CDR2 FQNEAQ, per germline (reference sequence). V lost 1 base to trimming and J lost 4 bases, with 10 bases between them. This CDR3 spans 14 amino acids. CDR3 in amino acids: CASSLGDGGETQYF. The sequenced CDR3 bases are TGTGCCAGCAGCTTAGGGGACGGGGGAGAGACC.

This clone was counted ten times or more. The sequence runs out 3 residues before the end of the CDR3; the remainder is reconstructed from the germline J gene. The chain has TRBV6-2 or TRBV6-3 and TRBJ2-1; D assignment may be TRBD1 or TRBD2 (7 bases each). The V end lost 2 bases, the J end lost 8 bases, and 16 bases lay between the germline ends. From germline, CDR1 is MNHEY and CDR2 SVGEGT. The CDR3 covers 15 residues. The CDR3 DNA, read in part, is TGTGCCAGCAGTTACATTTGGGAGGGGGCTTATGAG. As protein: CASSYIWEGAYE. The full CDR3 protein reads CASSYIWEGAYEQFF.

This clone has ten or more counts. Coverage ceases 3 residues before the CDR3 finishes, and the germline J gene fills in the end. The chain combines TRBV5-1 with TRBJ2-7; TRBD1 aligns across 9 bases. After removal of 3 bases from V and 4 bases from J, the junction contained 5 bases not matched to a gene. This CDR3 comprises 14 residues. CDR1 is SGHRS, CDR2 YFSETQ, per germline. The CDR3 loop is CASSSGTGTYEQYF. The sequenced part of the CDR3 DNA is TGCGCCAGCAGCTCCGGGACAGGGACATACGAG.